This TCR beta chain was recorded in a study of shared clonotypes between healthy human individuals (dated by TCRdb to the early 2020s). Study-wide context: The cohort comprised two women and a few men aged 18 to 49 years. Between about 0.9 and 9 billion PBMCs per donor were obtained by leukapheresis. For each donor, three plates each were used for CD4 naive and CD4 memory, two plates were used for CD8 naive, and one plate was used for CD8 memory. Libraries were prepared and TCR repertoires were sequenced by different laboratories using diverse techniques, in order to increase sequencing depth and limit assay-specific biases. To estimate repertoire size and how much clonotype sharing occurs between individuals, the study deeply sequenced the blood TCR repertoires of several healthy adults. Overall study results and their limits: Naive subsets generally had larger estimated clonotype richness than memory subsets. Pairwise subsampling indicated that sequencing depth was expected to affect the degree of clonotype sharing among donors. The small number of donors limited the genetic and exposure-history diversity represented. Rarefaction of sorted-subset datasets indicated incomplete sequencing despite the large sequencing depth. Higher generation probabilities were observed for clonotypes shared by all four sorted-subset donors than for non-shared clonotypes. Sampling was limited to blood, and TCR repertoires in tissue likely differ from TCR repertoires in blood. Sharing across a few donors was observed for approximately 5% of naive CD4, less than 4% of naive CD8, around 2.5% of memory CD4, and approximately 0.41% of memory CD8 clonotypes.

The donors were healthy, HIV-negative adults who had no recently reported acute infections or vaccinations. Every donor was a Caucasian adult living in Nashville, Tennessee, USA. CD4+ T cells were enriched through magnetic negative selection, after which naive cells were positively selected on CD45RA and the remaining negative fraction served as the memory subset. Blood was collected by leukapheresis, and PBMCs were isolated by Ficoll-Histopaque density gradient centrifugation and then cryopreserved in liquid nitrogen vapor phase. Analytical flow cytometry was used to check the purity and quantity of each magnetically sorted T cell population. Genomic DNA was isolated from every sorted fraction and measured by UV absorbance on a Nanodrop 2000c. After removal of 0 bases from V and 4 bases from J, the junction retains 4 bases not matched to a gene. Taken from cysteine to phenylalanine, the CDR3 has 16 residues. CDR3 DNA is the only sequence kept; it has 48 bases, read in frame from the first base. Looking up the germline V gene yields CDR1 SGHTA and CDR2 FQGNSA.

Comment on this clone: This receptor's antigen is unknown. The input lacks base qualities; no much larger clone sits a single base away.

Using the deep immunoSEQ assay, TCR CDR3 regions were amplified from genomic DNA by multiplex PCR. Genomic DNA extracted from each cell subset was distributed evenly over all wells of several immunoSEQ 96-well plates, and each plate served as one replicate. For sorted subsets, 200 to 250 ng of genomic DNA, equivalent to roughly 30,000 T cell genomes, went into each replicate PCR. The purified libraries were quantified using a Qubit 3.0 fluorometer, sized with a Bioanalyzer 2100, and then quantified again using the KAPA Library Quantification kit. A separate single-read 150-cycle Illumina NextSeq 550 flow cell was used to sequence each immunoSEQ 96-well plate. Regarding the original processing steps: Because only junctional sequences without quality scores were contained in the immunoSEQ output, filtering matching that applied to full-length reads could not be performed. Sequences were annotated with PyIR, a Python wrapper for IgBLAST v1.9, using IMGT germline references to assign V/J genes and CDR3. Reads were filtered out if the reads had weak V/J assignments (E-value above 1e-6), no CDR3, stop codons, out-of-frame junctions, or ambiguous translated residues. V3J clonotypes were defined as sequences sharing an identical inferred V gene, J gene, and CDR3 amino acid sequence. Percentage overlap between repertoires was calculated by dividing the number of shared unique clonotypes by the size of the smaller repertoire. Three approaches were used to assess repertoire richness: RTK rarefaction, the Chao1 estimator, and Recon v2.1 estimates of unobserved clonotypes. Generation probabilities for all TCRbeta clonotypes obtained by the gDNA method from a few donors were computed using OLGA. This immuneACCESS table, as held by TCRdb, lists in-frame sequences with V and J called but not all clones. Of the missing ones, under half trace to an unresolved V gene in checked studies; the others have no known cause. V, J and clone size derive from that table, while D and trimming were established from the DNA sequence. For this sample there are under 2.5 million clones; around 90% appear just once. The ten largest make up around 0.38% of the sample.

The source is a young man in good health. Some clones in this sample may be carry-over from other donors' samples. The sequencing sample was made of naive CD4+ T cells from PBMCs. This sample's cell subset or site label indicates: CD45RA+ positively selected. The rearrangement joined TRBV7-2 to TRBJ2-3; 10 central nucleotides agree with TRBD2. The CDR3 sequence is CASSLASSGSADTQYF. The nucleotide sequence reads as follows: TGTGCCAGCAGCTTAGCCTCTAGCGGGAGTGCAGATACGCAGTATTTT.